The 32 T cell receptor beta chains below come from one sample, sequenced in a study of T-cell memory formation after mild COVID-19. TCRdb ran MiXCR on the 5' RACE reads and lists one entry per CDR3 protein. The repertoire has 350,000 or so distinct CDR3 sequences, roughly 13% of them found once; the top ten carry about a fifth. The specimen sequenced was PBMCs or a T cell subset sorted from them (not recorded which). The receptors stem from a man aged 18 to 29 who had mild COVID-19 (a few samples of this study predate the infection). Cell type and time point are not known.

This chain joins TRBV28 and TRBJ1-1; D is possibly TRBD1 (5 bases). CDR1 is MDHEN and CDR2 is SYDVKM in the germline V gene. V gave up 3 bases and J gave up 6 bases, with 20 bases separating them. There are 16 residues in the CDR3. CDR3 region: CASSFSPGRGSAEAFF. CDR3 nucleotide sequence: TGTGCCAGCAGTTTTAGTCCTGGGAGGGGAAGCGCTGAAGCTTTCTTT.

A few counts support this clonotype. In DNA form, the CDR3 reads TGTGCCAGCAGCTTATCGGGGGGGCGTATTGGTACGCAGTATTTT. Protein sequence: CASSLSGGRIGTQYF. This chain links TRBV7-2 with TRBJ2-3, with 8 bases that match TRBD2. CDR1 and CDR2 (germline): SGHTA, FQGNSA. Trimming took 2 bases from V and 8 from J; bases not matched to a gene: 9. The CDR3 length is 15 residues.

This clonotype has only a few counts. This chain connects TRBV4-3 to TRBJ2-1, with 7 bases that match TRBD1. CDR3 length equals 15 residues. With V trimmed by 6 bases and J by 0 bases, 5 bases remained unmatched. Germline loops: CDR1 LGHNA, CDR2 YSLEER. Here the CDR3 reads CASRAGTASYNEQFF. The DNA of the CDR3 is TGCGCCAGCAGAGCCGGGACAGCCTCCTACAATGAGCAGTTCTTC.

The table lists this clonotype with many counts. Written as DNA, the CDR3 is TGTGCCAGCAGCTCGTTACTAGCGGGGGAACGAGATACGCAGTATTTT. It encodes CASSSLLAGERDTQYF. This chain connects TRBV5-6 to TRBJ2-3, with TRBD2 identical over 11 bases. This CDR3 is built from 16 residues. Trimming removed 3 bases from V and 5 bases from J; junction bases left unmatched: 8. Germline CDR1 SGHDT, CDR2 YYEEEE.

This chain connects TRBV5-1 to TRBJ2-3; 11 nucleotides align to TRBD2. The J segment lost 13 bases and the V segment lost 2 bases, leaving 12 bases of the junction unmatched. Germline CDR1 SGHRS, CDR2 YFSETQ. The CDR3 loop spans 15 amino acids. The CDR3 DNA follows: TGCGCCAGCAGCTTATCGCTAGCGGGGGGCCGAGGGGAGTATTTT. It translates to CASSLSLAGGRGEYF.

This chain links TRBV10-2 with TRBJ2-2, with 8 bases matching TRBD1. Germline V lookup: CDR1 WSHSY, CDR2 SAAADI. The CDR3 runs 16 residues. With V trimmed by 6 bases and J by 7 bases, 13 bases remained unmatched. The CDR3 spells CASRAPGGGEVGELFF. CDR3 in DNA: TGCGCCAGCAGAGCTCCAGGGGGCGGAGAGGTCGGGGAGCTGTTTTTT.

Many counts were recorded for this clonotype. DNA of the CDR3: TGTGCCAGCAGCCTGGGGCCTGAAGCTTTCTTT. This sequence encodes CASSLGPEAFF. The chain has TRBV12-3 or TRBV12-4 and TRBJ1-1, with D perhaps matching TRBD1 (5 bases). V shed 6 bases and J shed 6 bases, with 8 bases lying between them. The CDR3 is 11 amino acids.

This clonotype was observed a handful of times. The chain carries TRBV27 and TRBJ1-5; 7 bases are shared with TRBD1. CDR3 size: 19 residues. V lost 3 bases to trimming and J lost 5 bases; unmatched junction nucleotides: 19. CDR1 is MNHEY and CDR2 is SMNVEV in the germline V gene (reference sequence). This chain's CDR3 is CASSLAQPQGDGWYQPQHF. The CDR3 DNA follows: TGTGCCAGCAGTTTGGCCCAACCCCAGGGGGATGGTTGGTATCAGCCCCAGCATTTT.

The genes are TRBV20-1 and TRBJ1-1, with D unclear. Trimming left V 6 bases short and J 3 bases short, with 14 bases between. The germline gives CDR1 DFQATT, CDR2 SNEGSKA (reference sequence). This CDR3 comprises 13 residues. CDR3 sequence (DNA): TGCAGTGCCGAGAGTGGGGTTGACACTGAAGCTTTCTTT. Amino acid sequence: CSAESGVDTEAFF.

This clonotype was detected many times. The chain joins TRBV5-1 to TRBJ2-3; no definite D call. From germline, CDR1 is SGHRS and CDR2 YFSETQ. This CDR3 contains 12 residues. V dropped 2 bases and J dropped 6 bases, with 7 bases sitting between them. The CDR3 protein is CASSLVLDTQYF. CDR3 bases: TGCGCCAGCAGCTTAGTCCTGGATACGCAGTATTTT.

This clonotype was observed a few times. This rearrangement joins TRBV20-1 to TRBJ2-7, with TRBD2 matching over 7 bases. The CDR3 sequence is 14 residues long. Germline values: CDR1 DFQATT, CDR2 SNEGSKA (reference sequence). V was clipped by 0 bases and J by 4 bases; unmatched bases: 6. The CDR3 DNA reads TGCAGTGCTAGAGACCCCGGGCGGGGGTACGAGCAGTACTTC. It encodes CSARDPGRGYEQYF.

The V call is TRBV4-3, the J call TRBJ1-1; no reliable D call. Germline V lookup: CDR1 LGHNA, CDR2 YSLEER. V was trimmed by 3 bases and J by 4 bases, leaving 15 bases between them. The CDR3 is made up of 15 amino acids. DNA of the CDR3: TGCGCCAGCAGCCACGCTGCTCTCAGGAGCACTGAAGCTTTCTTT. Its translation: CASSHAALRSTEAFF.

This clonotype has a handful of counts. V and J are TRBV24-1 and TRBJ2-1; D unresolved. This CDR3 has 16 amino acids. Germline assignment: CDR1 KGHDR and CDR2 SFDVKD. Trimming removed 4 bases at V and 0 bases at J, with 12 bases between. The chain's CDR3 is CATSEDRYSSYNEQFF. The CDR3 nucleotides are TGTGCCACCAGTGAGGACCGGTATAGCTCCTACAATGAGCAGTTCTTC.

This clonotype came up a few times. CDR3 in DNA: TGTGCCAGCAGCCCGGACAGGGAGCGCTACACCTTC. It is translated as CASSPDRERYTF. The gene calls are TRBV5-5 and TRBJ1-2; 8 nucleotides align to TRBD1. Germline assignment: CDR1 SGHKS and CDR2 YYEKEE (reference sequence). Losses at the gene ends were 4 bases for V and 9 bases for J; bases not matched to a gene: 5. The CDR3 consists of 12 residues.

The chain combines TRBV5-1 with TRBJ2-7; D unresolved. This CDR3 has 13 amino acids. Deletions cut 3 bases from V and 9 bases from J, with 16 bases between. CDR1 and CDR2 (germline): SGHRS, YFSETQ. The CDR3: CASSSVPPERQYF. In DNA, the CDR3 is TGCGCCAGCAGCTCGGTCCCTCCCGAGCGGCAGTACTTC.

J is TRBJ1-5 and V is TRBV19; D gene ambiguous. CDR1 and CDR2 (germline): LNHDA, SQIVND (reference sequence). Trimming removed 5 bases from V and 4 bases from J, with 18 bases in between. The CDR3 extends over 16 amino acids. The CDR3, as DNA: TGTGCCAGTAGTCCGGGTCCTCACTATGGTAATCAGCCCCAGCATTTT. Encoded protein: CASSPGPHYGNQPQHF.

Here the CDR3 reads CASTMDRRGTDTQYF. Written as DNA, the CDR3 is TGTGCCAGCACCATGGACAGGAGAGGGACAGATACGCAGTATTTT. The chain has TRBV25-1 and TRBJ2-3; 7 positions agree with TRBD1. After removal of 7 bases from V and 3 bases from J, the junction contained 10 bases not matched to a gene. This CDR3 spans 15 amino acids. CDR1 MGHDK and CDR2 SYGVNS come from the germline V gene.

This clonotype was counted a few times. The chain has TRBV6-2 or TRBV6-3 and TRBJ2-7; the D is unclear. With 6 bases removed from V and 4 bases from J, the gap between germline ends came to 7 bases. This CDR3 comprises 11 residues. Germline V gene data show CDR1 as MNHEY and CDR2 as SVGEGT. CDR3 residues: CASSNGYEQYV. CDR3 nucleotide sequence: TGTGCCAGCAGCAACGGATACGAGCAGTACGTC.

Regarding this clonotype: Sequence at one end of the junction differs from germline and may be a read error. This chain uses TRBV12-3 or TRBV12-4 with TRBJ2-3, with a weak D call TRBD2 (5 bases). CDR3 length: 9 amino acids. The CDR3 sequence is CASTTPGVF. The CDR3 DNA sequence: TGTGCCAGCACCACCCCCGGGGTTTTT.

The chain combines TRBV18 with TRBJ2-3; D assignment may be TRBD1 or TRBD2 (5 bases each). Germline CDR1 reads KGHSH; CDR2 reads LQKENI. Trimming left V 8 bases short and J 5 bases short, with 17 bases between. This CDR3 region has 14 residues. CDR3 in DNA: TGTGCCAGCACGAGTGGGGACCGGTTAGATACGCAGTATTTT. Residues: CASTSGDRLDTQYF.

This clonotype was detected many times. The genes are TRBV7-9 and TRBJ2-5, with 11 bases that match TRBD2. With 5 bases clipped from V and 0 bases from J, the junction kept 2 bases outside the gene matches. Germline V gene data show CDR1 as SEHNR and CDR2 as FQNEAQ (reference sequence). The CDR3 has 15 amino acids. The CDR3 reads CASSPSGGYQETQYF. The CDR3 region has the DNA TGTGCCAGCAGCCCTAGCGGGGGGTACCAAGAGACCCAGTACTTC.

This chain uses TRBV10-3 with TRBJ1-1; TRBD1 is a possible D gene (5 bases). Germline-derived CDR1 and CDR2 are ENHRY and SYGVKD. The germline V and J ends were trimmed by 5 bases and 0 bases, with 16 bases remaining between them. There are 16 residues in the CDR3. This CDR3 is CAISSGFLSMNTEAFF. CDR3 DNA: TGTGCCATCAGTTCAGGGTTTCTATCAATGAACACTGAAGCTTTCTTT.

The chain combines TRBV25-1 with TRBJ2-1, with 8 bases matching TRBD2. With V trimmed by 5 bases and J by 7 bases, 13 bases remained unmatched. The CDR3 totals 16 residues. Germline V gene data show CDR1 as MGHDK and CDR2 as SYGVNS. The CDR3, as DNA: TGTGCCAGCAGTAGGCTCGGGGGGGCCGAGAGGAATGAGCAGTTCTTC. Translation: CASSRLGGAERNEQFF.

This clonotype was seen a handful of times. This sequence joins TRBV6-5 and TRBJ1-1; TRBD1 might be the D (5 bases). This CDR3 spans 16 amino acids. The germline V gene encodes CDR1 MNHEY and CDR2 SVGAGI. Trimming removed 6 bases at V and 4 bases at J, with 21 bases between. The CDR3 reads CASRPPIRGRGTEAFF. DNA of the CDR3: TGTGCCAGCAGACCCCCCATTCGCGGGAGGGGCACTGAAGCTTTCTTT.

This clonotype was seen more than once but under ten times. The chain links TRBV30 to TRBJ1-1; no clear D gene. CDR3 length: 13 amino acids. Germline V gene lookup returns CDR1 GTSNPN and CDR2 SVGIG (reference sequence). V was pared by 3 bases and J by 4 bases, with 12 bases between. CDR3 residues: CAWSPVGITEAFF. CDR3 sequence (DNA): TGTGCCTGGAGCCCCGTGGGTATCACTGAAGCTTTCTTT.

This chain uses TRBV7-3 with TRBJ1-2, with D hard to call. The germline CDR1 and CDR2 sequences are SGHTA and FQGTGA. Trimming left V 0 bases short and J 5 bases short, with 10 bases between. This CDR3 comprises 14 residues. CDR3 in DNA: TGTGCCAGCAGCTTAACTCGGCAGGAATATGGCTACACCTTC. It is translated as CASSLTRQEYGYTF. Full variable domain (outside the CDR3, taken from reference TRBV7-3 and TRBJ1-2): GAGVSQTPSNKVTEKGKYVELRCDPISGHTALYWYRQSLGQGPEFLIYFQGTGAADDSGLPNDRFFAVRPEGSVSTLKIQRTERGDSAVYLCASSLTRQEYGYTFGSGTRLTVV.

The CDR3 DNA reads TGCAGCGTTTTCGCGCTAAGTTCGAACACTGAAGCTTTCTTT. Translation gives CSVFALSSNTEAFF. V gene TRBV29-1 combines with J gene TRBJ1-1; D remains ambiguous. The germline CDR1 and CDR2 sequences are SQVTM and ANQGSEA. The CDR3 runs to 14 residues. V was shortened by 5 bases and J by 1 base, with 14 bases between the two germline ends. The full variable domain, with the rest looked up from reference TRBV29-1 and TRBJ1-1, is SAVISQKPSRDICQRGTSLTIQCQVDSQVTMMFWYRQQPGQSLTLIATANQGSEATYESGFVIDKFPISRPNLTFSTLTVSNMSPEDSSIYLCSVFALSSNTEAFFGQGTRLTVV.

The V call is TRBV20-1, the J call TRBJ2-5; 7 bases are shared with TRBD1. J lost 4 bases, V lost 3 bases, and 5 bases had no gene match. The germline V gene encodes CDR1 DFQATT and CDR2 SNEGSKA (reference sequence). There are 13 residues in the CDR3. For the CDR3, the DNA is TGCAGTGCTAGGCCGGGACAGAGAGAGACCCAGTACTTC. Translation gives CSARPGQRETQYF.

This clonotype showed up just a few times. The genes are TRBV28 and TRBJ2-4; D gene unclear. The V gene's germline CDR1 is MDHEN and CDR2 SYDVKM. CDR3 length: 14 amino acids. V dropped 6 bases and J dropped 0 bases, with 9 bases sitting between them. Here the CDR3 reads CASSLSLAKNIQYF. The CDR3 region has the DNA TGTGCCAGCAGCCTCAGCCTAGCCAAAAACATTCAGTACTTC.

V and J are TRBV20-1 and TRBJ2-5; D is possibly TRBD2 (6 bases). V lost 3 bases and J lost 7, with 18 bases in between. Germline lookup yields CDR1 DFQATT and CDR2 SNEGSKA (reference sequence). The CDR3 contains 14 residues. The CDR3 here is CSASLLSGDGTQYF. CDR3 in DNA: TGCAGTGCTAGCCTTCTTAGCGGCGATGGGACCCAGTACTTC.

The chain recombines TRBV4-1 with TRBJ2-1; weak D call: TRBD1 (5 bases). V was cut by 1 base and J by 6 bases, with 19 bases left in between. CDR3 size: 17 residues. CDR1 MGHRA and CDR2 YSYEKL come from the germline V gene. Written as DNA, the CDR3 is TGCGCCAGCAGCCAAGTTAGGGTGGGCAGGGAAGGCAATGAGCAGTTCTTC. Translating gives CASSQVRVGREGNEQFF.

This clonotype appeared a single time. The chain joins TRBV5-6 to TRBJ1-3, with D uncertain. V was cut by 0 bases and J by 0 bases, with 13 bases left in between. The CDR3 contains 17 residues. The germline gives CDR1 SGHDT, CDR2 YYEEEE. The CDR3 region has the DNA TGTGCCAGCAGCTTGGTGGGAACGGCCGACTCTGGAAACACCATATATTTT. Residues: CASSLVGTADSGNTIYF.